The 27 T cell receptor beta chains below all came from one sample that was sequenced in a study of T-cell memory formation after mild COVID-19. In TCRdb, the 5' RACE reads were re-called with MiXCR into one record per CDR3 protein. The sample carries 150,000 or so distinct CDR3 sequences, roughly 15% recorded once. Sequenced material: PBMCs or a T cell subset sorted from them (not recorded which). These receptor sequences come from an adult woman who had mild COVID-19 (a few samples of this study predate the infection). Cell type and time point are not known.

In its sample, this clonotype was seen a few times. This rearrangement joins TRBV7-9 to TRBJ2-4; D perhaps matches TRBD1 (6 bases). This CDR3 is 16 amino acids long. V gave up 2 bases and J gave up 0 bases, with 11 bases separating them. Germline V lookup: CDR1 SEHNR, CDR2 FQNEAQ (reference sequence). The CDR3 is CASSLSGARAKNIQYF. The CDR3, as DNA: TGTGCCAGCAGCTTATCAGGGGCCCGAGCCAAAAACATTCAGTACTTC.

This sequence joins TRBV29-1 and TRBJ2-1, with 9 bases that match TRBD1. With 4 bases clipped from V and 7 bases from J, the junction kept 17 bases outside the gene matches. The V gene's germline CDR1 is SQVTM and CDR2 ANQGSEA. The CDR3 covers 17 residues. The CDR3 nucleotides read TGCAGCGTTGGAGCCGGGACAGGGCGGTTTTATGGGAATGAGCAGTTCTTC. Translation: CSVGAGTGRFYGNEQFF.

The V call is TRBV20-1, the J call TRBJ2-5; no reliable D call. This CDR3 is 14 amino acids long. Germline V gene lookup returns CDR1 DFQATT and CDR2 SNEGSKA (reference sequence). V lost 2 bases and J 1 base, leaving 11 bases between the germline ends. CDR3 sequence: CSARPWLGQETQYF. In DNA, the CDR3 is TGCAGTGCTAGACCGTGGCTTGGCCAAGAGACCCAGTACTTC.

The genes are TRBV5-1 and TRBJ2-3, with D tentatively TRBD2 (6 bases). The germline gives CDR1 SGHRS, CDR2 YFSETQ. The V end was cut by 5 bases, the J end by 2 bases, with 12 bases between. The CDR3 covers 14 residues. The CDR3 reads CASRSASDTDTQYF. DNA of the CDR3: TGCGCCAGCAGGTCGGCTAGCGACACAGATACGCAGTATTTT. Variable domain in full (rest from reference TRBV5-1 and TRBJ2-3): KAGVTQTPRYLIKTRGQQVTLSCSPISGHRSVSWYQQTPGQGLQFLFEYFSETQRNKGNFPGRFSGRQFSNSRSEMNVSTLELGDSALYLCASRSASDTDTQYFGPGTRLTVL.

Only a few counts were recorded for this clonotype. The CDR3 coding sequence is TGTGCCATCAGTGGCTCCCTTAACTACGAGCAGTACTTC. Residues: CAISGSLNYEQYF. The chain couples TRBV10-3 to TRBJ2-7; D is unclear. The CDR3 has 13 residues. Per the germline V gene, CDR1 is ENHRY and CDR2 is SYGVKD. Trimming took 4 bases from V and 3 from J, leaving 10 bases between them.

The rearrangement links TRBV18 to TRBJ2-2; D unclear. Per the germline V gene, CDR1 is KGHSH and CDR2 is LQKENI. V lost 0 bases to trimming and J lost 0 bases, with 8 bases between them. The CDR3 runs to 16 residues. The CDR3, as DNA: TGTGCCAGCTCACCACCGAACGGACCGAACACCGGGGAGCTGTTTTTT. Residues: CASSPPNGPNTGELFF.

This clonotype has just a few counts. The rearrangement joins TRBV7-9 to TRBJ1-2; TRBD1 matches 10 bases. The V gene end was trimmed by 4 bases and the J gene end by 4 bases; junction bases not matched to a gene: 15. The germline V gene encodes CDR1 SEHNR and CDR2 FQNEAQ (reference sequence). This CDR3 has 18 amino acids. The CDR3 DNA reads TGTGCCAGCAGCTCAAGCCGGGACAGGGGACCCGGTGGCTATGGCTACACCTTC. It yields the protein CASSSSRDRGPGGYGYTF. Looking up the rest from reference TRBV7-9 and TRBJ1-2 gives the full variable domain: DTGVSQNPRHKITKRGQNVTFRCDPISEHNRLYWYRQTLGQGPEFLTYFQNEAQLEKSRLLSDRFSAERPKGSFSTLEIQRTEQGDSAMYLCASSSSRDRGPGGYGYTFGSGTRLTVV.

With regard to this clonotype: The junction shows a germline mismatch at one end, possibly a read error. The chain couples TRBV12-3 or TRBV12-4 to TRBJ2-2; D is unclear. CDR3 length: 13 amino acids. DNA for the CDR3: TGTGCCAGCAGGGTGCTTGGCACCGTGGAGCTGTTTTTT. Its protein is CASRVLGTVELFF.

The V and J genes are TRBV12-3 or TRBV12-4 and TRBJ1-5; 7 bases are a match to TRBD1. The CDR3 spans 15 residues. With V trimmed by 6 bases and J by 6 bases, 11 bases remained unmatched. In DNA, the CDR3 is TGTGCCAGCAGCCTGACAGGGACCGGCAGTCAGCCCCAGCATTTT. Translated: CASSLTGTGSQPQHF.

The chain joins TRBV20-1 to TRBJ2-7; 13 bases agree with TRBD2. The germline V gene encodes CDR1 DFQATT and CDR2 SNEGSKA (reference sequence). Trimming removed 6 bases from V and 6 bases from J; junction bases left unmatched: 11. The CDR3 extends over 15 amino acids. DNA for the CDR3: TGCAGTGCCCTACCTACTAGCGGGAGGGTCGGCGAGCAGTACTTC. Translated: CSALPTSGRVGEQYF.

This clonotype was seen more than once but under ten times. This chain joins TRBV6-6 and TRBJ1-1; D gene ambiguous. V was clipped by 0 bases and J by 1 base, with 3 bases between them. CDR3 size: 13 residues. CDR1 MNHNY and CDR2 SVGAGI come from the germline V gene (reference sequence). CDR3 region: CASSYSANTEAFF. The CDR3 bases are TGTGCCAGCAGTTACTCAGCGAACACTGAAGCTTTCTTT.

CDR3 protein: CASSSTWNLLYEQYF. In DNA form, the CDR3 reads TGTGCCAGCAGCTCGACATGGAACCTCCTGTACGAGCAGTACTTC. The chain employs TRBV7-9 and TRBJ2-7; D is uncertain. The CDR3 runs 15 residues. Germline CDR1 is SEHNR and CDR2 is FQNEAQ (reference sequence). Trimming took 4 bases from V and 4 from J, leaving 17 bases between them.

This clonotype occurred a few times. This chain joins TRBV29-1 and TRBJ2-3, with 10 nucleotides matching TRBD2. This CDR3 is 16 amino acids long. Germline V gene data show CDR1 as SQVTM and CDR2 as ANQGSEA. Losses at the gene ends were 4 bases for V and 0 bases for J; bases not matched to a gene: 7. CDR3 nucleotide sequence: TGCAGCGTTGGGCTAGCGGGGGAGACTAGCACAGATACGCAGTATTTT. It encodes CSVGLAGETSTDTQYF.

The chain has TRBV7-6 and TRBJ2-7; D remains unclear. The V and J ends lost 3 bases and 2 bases respectively, with 11 bases between them. CDR3 length equals 14 residues. CDR1 and CDR2 from the germline V gene are SGHVS and FNYEAQ. This CDR3 reads CASSLKELTYEQYF. CDR3 DNA: TGTGCCAGCAGCTTGAAAGAACTTACCTACGAGCAGTACTTC.

The genes are TRBV5-4 and TRBJ2-7; 10 bases align to TRBD1. Per germline, CDR1 SGHNT and CDR2 YYREEE (reference sequence). The CDR3 length is 14 residues. V shed 1 base and J 3 bases; nucleotides not matched to a gene: 1. CDR3 region: CASSLWDRGYEQYF. CDR3 coding DNA: TGTGCCAGCAGCTTGTGGGACAGGGGCTACGAGCAGTACTTC.

The gene calls are TRBV12-3 or TRBV12-4 and TRBJ1-1; D perhaps matches TRBD1 (5 bases). The CDR3 runs 14 residues. The germline V and J ends were trimmed by 3 bases and 5 bases, with 13 bases remaining between them. Written as DNA, the CDR3 is TGTGCCAGCAGTTTGGGGGGTGGAATGACTGAAGCTTTCTTT. It codes for CASSLGGGMTEAFF.

This clonotype was seen more than once but under ten times. This chain connects TRBV10-3 to TRBJ2-4; D is unresolved. The CDR3 has 14 amino acids. Trimming cost V 3 bases and J 0 bases, with 6 bases left between them. Germline values: CDR1 ENHRY, CDR2 SYGVKD. DNA of the CDR3: TGTGCCATCAGTGACCCCCTAGCCAAAAACATTCAGTACTTC. Residues: CAISDPLAKNIQYF.

This clonotype was observed a handful of times. The J gene is TRBJ2-7, the V gene TRBV19; D may be TRBD2 (5 bases). V lost 5 bases and J 0 bases, leaving 8 bases between the germline ends. The CDR3 extends over 13 amino acids. Germline-derived CDR1 and CDR2 are LNHDA and SQIVND (reference sequence). Here the CDR3 reads CASSVASSYEQYF. In DNA, the CDR3 is TGTGCCAGTAGTGTAGCGAGCTCCTACGAGCAGTACTTC.

This chain's CDR3 is CASRLSLGEQFF. CDR3 sequence (DNA): TGTGCCAGCAGACTCTCCCTAGGGGAGCAGTTCTTC. The rearrangement uses TRBV6-6 and TRBJ2-1; D is unclear. Germline loops: CDR1 MNHNY, CDR2 SVGAGI (reference sequence). V was cut by 6 bases and J by 10 bases, with 13 bases left in between. This CDR3 is 12 amino acids long.

V and J are TRBV20-1 and TRBJ1-2; no definite D call. The germline V gene has CDR1 DFQATT and CDR2 SNEGSKA (reference sequence). Trimming pared 6 bases from V and 0 bases from J, leaving 17 bases between. CDR3 size: 15 residues. The chain's CDR3 is CSAPPLAGANYGYTF. The DNA of the CDR3 is TGCAGTGCCCCCCCATTGGCGGGCGCTAACTATGGCTACACCTTC.

This clonotype was counted many times. This chain uses TRBV7-6 with TRBJ2-1; D is undetermined. Germline CDR1 SGHVS, CDR2 FNYEAQ. The CDR3 has 17 residues. V was trimmed by 6 bases and J by 2 bases, leaving 20 bases between them. The CDR3 DNA is TGTGCCAGCAGTCCCATCCCTAGTTGGGGTACCTACAATGAGCAGTTCTTC. Amino acids: CASSPIPSWGTYNEQFF.

The V gene is TRBV5-1, the J gene TRBJ1-5, with 7 bases lining up with TRBD1. The CDR3 contains 15 residues. From germline, CDR1 is SGHRS and CDR2 YFSETQ. V dropped 5 bases and J dropped 2; count of bases not matched to a gene: 7. In DNA form, the CDR3 reads TGCGCCAGCAGACCGGACCAGGGGGGCAATCAGCCCCAGCATTTT. It specifies CASRPDQGGNQPQHF. The whole variable domain, remainder taken from reference TRBV5-1 and TRBJ1-5, is KAGVTQTPRYLIKTRGQQVTLSCSPISGHRSVSWYQQTPGQGLQFLFEYFSETQRNKGNFPGRFSGRQFSNSRSEMNVSTLELGDSALYLCASRPDQGGNQPQHFGDGTRLSIL.

This rearrangement joins TRBV10-3 to TRBJ2-7; D may be TRBD2 (5 bases). From germline, CDR1 is ENHRY and CDR2 SYGVKD. V lost 4 bases and J lost 3, with 10 bases in between. The CDR3 totals 13 residues. The CDR3: CAISARESYEQYF. The CDR3 DNA is TGTGCCATCAGTGCGAGGGAAAGCTACGAGCAGTACTTC.

This clonotype was recorded a few times. The chain has TRBV29-1 and TRBJ2-7; 8 nucleotides line up with TRBD1. After removal of 3 bases from V and 4 bases from J, the junction contained 5 bases not matched to a gene. This CDR3 is built from 13 residues. The germline V gene encodes CDR1 SQVTM and CDR2 ANQGSEA. CDR3 sequence (DNA): TGCAGCGTTGAGCAGGGGGCAACGTACGAGCAGTACTTC. It translates to CSVEQGATYEQYF.

V and J are TRBV27 and TRBJ1-1; TRBD1 aligns across 7 bases. CDR3 size: 15 residues. Germline CDR1 reads MNHEY; CDR2 reads SMNVEV (reference sequence). J lost 4 bases, V lost 4 bases, and 9 bases had no gene match. The CDR3 is CASSSGTVGGTEAFF. CDR3 coding DNA: TGTGCCAGCAGTTCCGGGACAGTCGGGGGCACTGAAGCTTTCTTT.

The rearrangement joins TRBV12-3 or TRBV12-4 to TRBJ2-7; the D is unclear. This CDR3 has 13 amino acids. Trimming left V 6 bases short and J 4 bases short, with 13 bases between. The CDR3 DNA sequence: TGTGCCAGCAGCCCCACGTCCTGGTACGAGCAGTACTTC. This codes for CASSPTSWYEQYF.

This clonotype was seen only a few times. The chain carries TRBV14 and TRBJ1-1, with 8 bases lining up with TRBD1. The CDR3 runs 15 residues. Germline V lookup: CDR1 SGHDN, CDR2 FVKESK. Losses at the gene ends were 3 bases for V and 3 bases for J; bases not matched to a gene: 6. CDR3 protein: CASSHLDRVYTEAFF. The CDR3 DNA sequence: TGTGCCAGCAGCCACCTGGACAGGGTTTACACTGAAGCTTTCTTT.